This paragraph covers one TCR beta chain sequence. Method: immunoSEQ multiplex PCR; TCRdb's copy keeps in-frame clones and lacks some. Here the sample spans fewer than 500,000 clones, over 75% being singletons. This sample was taken from a study of blood T cell repertoires in COVID-19. Study information: T cells, B-cell-depleted T cells, or PBMCs supplied cDNA or gDNA.

The CDR3 has 14 residues. V was clipped by 6 bases and J by 1 base, with 10 bases between them. Germline-derived CDR1 and CDR2 are LNHDA and SQIVND (reference sequence). Donors in Cohort 3 who had recovered were those with two negative PCRs, healthcare professional clearance, or resolution of their symptoms. The sample consisted of PBMCs or T cells enriched from blood (not recorded which). This TCR was sampled from a man aged 30 to 45 who had recovered from COVID-19. The chain combines TRBV19 with TRBJ1-5; D is possibly TRBD1 (5 bases). The CDR3 spells CASSNRSSNQPQHF. DNA of the CDR3: TGTGCCAGTAGCAACAGGTCCAGCAATCAGCCCCAGCATTTT.